The 6 T cell receptor beta chains presented below share a single source sample, sequenced in a study of T cells in Graves' hyperthyroidism and ophthalmopathy. Amplification targeted TCR beta CDR3 regions from RNA transcripts. The TCR CDR3 first-round RT-PCR relied on the HTBI primer set. TCRdb recomputed calls from the multiplex PCR reads with MiXCR, one row per CDR3 protein. The top ten hold 35% to 50% of the sample, which has about 200,000 distinct CDR3 sequences, around 16% seen once. The specimen was blood. These receptors were collected from a man between 35 and 55 years old with Graves' hyperthyroidism.

This clonotype has more than one count but fewer than ten. The rearrangement uses TRBV6-2 or TRBV6-3 and TRBJ2-7; 9 bases line up with TRBD1. This CDR3 is 15 amino acids long. V was pared by 6 bases and J by 3 bases, with 9 bases of the junction left unmatched. Germline loops: CDR1 MNHEY, CDR2 SVGEGT. Here the CDR3 DNA reads TGTGCCAGCAGCCCCTACCGGGACAGGGACTACGAGCAGTACTTC. This encodes CASSPYRDRDYEQYF.

The chain uses TRBV12-3 or TRBV12-4 and TRBJ1-3, with a tentative D call TRBD1 (6 bases). This CDR3 has 14 amino acids. V was cut by 7 bases and J by 4 bases, with 14 bases left in between. The CDR3 nucleotides read TGTGCCAGCATCCCCAGGACAGTCGGAAACACCATATATTTT. Protein: CASIPRTVGNTIYF.

Note on this clonotype: Because it lacks the conserved phenylalanine or tryptophan at the end, this CDR3 is likely a read error. This chain joins TRBV4-2 and TRBJ1-3; no clear D gene. Deletions cut 1 base from V and 1 base from J, with 5 bases between. The CDR3 covers 14 residues. The germline V gene encodes CDR1 LGHNA and CDR2 YNFKEQ. CDR3 residues: CASSQVRSGNTIYL. CDR3 nucleotides: TGTGCCAGCAGCCAAGTACGGTCTGGAAACACCATATATCTT.

This clonotype was observed many times. V and J are TRBV6-1 and TRBJ1-4; D possibly corresponds to TRBD1 (6 bases). V was trimmed by 6 bases and J by 5 bases, leaving 16 bases between them. CDR3 size: 15 residues. Germline V lookup: CDR1 MNHNS, CDR2 SASEGT. This chain's CDR3 is CASSPRTVRNEKLFF. The CDR3 DNA is TGTGCCAGCAGCCCCCGGACAGTCCGGAATGAAAAACTGTTTTTT.

This clonotype was detected many times. This sequence joins TRBV5-1 and TRBJ1-4; D remains unclear. There are 14 residues in the CDR3. The ends were cut back, 2 bases at V and 4 bases at J, with 9 bases in the middle. Germline CDR1 reads SGHRS; CDR2 reads YFSETQ. CDR3 residues: CASSLREVNEKLFF. CDR3 DNA sequence: TGCGCCAGCAGCTTAAGGGAAGTTAATGAAAAACTGTTTTTT.

V is TRBV20-1 and J is TRBJ1-2; D possibly corresponds to TRBD1 (6 bases). Germline CDR1 DFQATT, CDR2 SNEGSKA (reference sequence). V was cut by 2 bases and J by 4 bases, with 14 bases left in between. The length of the CDR3 is 14 residues. This chain's CDR3 is CSARYGTNSYGYTF. Written as DNA, the CDR3 is TGCAGTGCTAGATACGGGACAAATTCCTATGGCTACACCTTC.